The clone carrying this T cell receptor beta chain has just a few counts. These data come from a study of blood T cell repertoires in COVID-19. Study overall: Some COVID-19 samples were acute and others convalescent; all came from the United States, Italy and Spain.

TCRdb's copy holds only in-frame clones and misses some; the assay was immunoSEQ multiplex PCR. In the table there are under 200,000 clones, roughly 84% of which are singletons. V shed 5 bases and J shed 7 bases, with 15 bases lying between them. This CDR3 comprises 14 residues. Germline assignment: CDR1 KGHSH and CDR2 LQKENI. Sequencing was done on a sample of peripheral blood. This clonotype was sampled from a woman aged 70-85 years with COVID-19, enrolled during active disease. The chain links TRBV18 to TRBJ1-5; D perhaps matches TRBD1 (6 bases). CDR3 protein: CASSSSGEGQPQHF. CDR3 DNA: TGTGCCAGCTCATCCTCAGGGGAGGGCCAGCCCCAGCATTTT.